This TCR beta chain derives from a study of STAT5B mutations in CD4+ large granular lymphocyte leukemia. Comment on this clone: The target antigen is unknown.

General study points: Compared with healthy controls (2/35), patient top clones favored TRBV06 (8/27).

Original methodology: Productive clonotypes were detectable down to 2.59 x 10-5 frequency. Clones were read by immunoSEQ multiplex PCR, and TCRdb kept only the in-frame ones, dropping some. V and J calls and clone size follow that table, whereas D and trimming were derived from the DNA. Of around 30,000 clones in the sample, about four fifths were seen once. V lost 0 bases and J 7 bases, leaving 13 bases between the germline ends. CDR1 is GTSNPN and CDR2 is SVGIG in the germline V gene (reference sequence). This CDR3 spans 13 amino acids. The TCR comes from a human donor in good health. This chain links TRBV30 with TRBJ2-7, with TRBD2 as a possible D gene (5 bases). The specimen was CD4+ T cells from blood buffy coats. The CDR3 protein is CAWSVEGQTEQYF. In DNA, the CDR3 is TGTGCCTGGAGTGTAGAGGGCCAGACAGAGCAGTACTTC.